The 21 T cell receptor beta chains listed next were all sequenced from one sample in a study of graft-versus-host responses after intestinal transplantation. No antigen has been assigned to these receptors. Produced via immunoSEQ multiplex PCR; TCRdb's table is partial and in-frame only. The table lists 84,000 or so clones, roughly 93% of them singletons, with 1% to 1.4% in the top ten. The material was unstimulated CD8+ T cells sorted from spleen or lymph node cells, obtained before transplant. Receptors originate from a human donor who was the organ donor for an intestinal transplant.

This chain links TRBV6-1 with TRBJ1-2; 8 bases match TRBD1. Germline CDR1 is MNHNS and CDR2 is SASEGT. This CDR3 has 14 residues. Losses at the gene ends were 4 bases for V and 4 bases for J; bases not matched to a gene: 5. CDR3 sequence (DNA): TGTGCCAGCAGTGCGGACAGGGTGTTCTATGGCTACACCTTC. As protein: CASSADRVFYGYTF.

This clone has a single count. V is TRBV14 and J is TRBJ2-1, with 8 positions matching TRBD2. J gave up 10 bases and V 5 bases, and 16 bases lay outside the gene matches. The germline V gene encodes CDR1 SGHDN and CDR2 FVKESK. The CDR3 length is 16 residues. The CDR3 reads CASSYEAGVPHGEQFF. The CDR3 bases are TGTGCCAGCAGCTACGAAGCGGGAGTGCCCCATGGCGAGCAGTTCTTC.

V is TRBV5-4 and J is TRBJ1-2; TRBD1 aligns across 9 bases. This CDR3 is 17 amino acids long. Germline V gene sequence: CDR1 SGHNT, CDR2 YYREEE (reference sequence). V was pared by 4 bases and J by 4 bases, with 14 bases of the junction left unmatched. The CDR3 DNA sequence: TGTGCCAGCAGCGTCACCTTGGGACAGGGAATTATCTATGGCTACACCTTC. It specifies CASSVTLGQGIIYGYTF.

This chain's CDR3 is CATSRRPTGNGYTF. The CDR3 DNA reads TGTGCCACCAGCAGAAGGCCGACAGGGAATGGCTACACCTTC. The chain uses TRBV15 and TRBJ1-2; TRBD1 agrees at 7 bases. The V gene's germline CDR1 is LNHNV and CDR2 YYDKDF (reference sequence). The CDR3 has 14 amino acids. J lost 6 bases, V lost 2 bases, and 6 bases had no gene match.

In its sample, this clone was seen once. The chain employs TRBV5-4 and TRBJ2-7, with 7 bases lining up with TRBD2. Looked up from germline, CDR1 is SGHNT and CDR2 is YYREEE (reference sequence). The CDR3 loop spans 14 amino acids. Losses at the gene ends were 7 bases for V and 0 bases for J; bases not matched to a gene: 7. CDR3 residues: CASRSGVLSYEQYF. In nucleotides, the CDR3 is TGTGCCAGCCGCAGCGGGGTTCTCTCCTACGAGCAGTACTTC.

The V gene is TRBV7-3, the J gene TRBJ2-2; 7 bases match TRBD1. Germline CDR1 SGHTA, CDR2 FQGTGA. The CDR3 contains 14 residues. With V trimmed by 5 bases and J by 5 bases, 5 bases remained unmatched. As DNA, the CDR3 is TGTGCCAGCAGCCCCGGGACAGCAACCGGGGAGCTGTTTTTT. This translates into CASSPGTATGELFF.

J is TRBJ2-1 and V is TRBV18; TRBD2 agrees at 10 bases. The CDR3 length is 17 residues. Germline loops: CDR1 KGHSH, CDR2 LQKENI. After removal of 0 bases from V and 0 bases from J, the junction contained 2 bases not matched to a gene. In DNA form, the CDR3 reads TGTGCCAGCTCACCACCGGGACTAGCGCCCTCCTACAATGAGCAGTTCTTC. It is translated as CASSPPGLAPSYNEQFF.

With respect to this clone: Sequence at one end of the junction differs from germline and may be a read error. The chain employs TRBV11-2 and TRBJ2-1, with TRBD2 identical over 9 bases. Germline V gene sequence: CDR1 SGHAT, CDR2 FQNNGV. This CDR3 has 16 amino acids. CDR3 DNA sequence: TGTGCCAGCAGCGTAGATAATAGCCCGGCGGGGGGGGAGCAGTTCTTC. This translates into CASSVDNSPAGGEQFF.

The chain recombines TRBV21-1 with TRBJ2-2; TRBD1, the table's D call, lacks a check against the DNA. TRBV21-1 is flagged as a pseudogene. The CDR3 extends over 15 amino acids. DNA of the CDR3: TGTGCCAGCAGCAAAAGGGGACAGAACACCGGGGAGCTGTTTTTT. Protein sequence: CASSKRGQNTGELFF.

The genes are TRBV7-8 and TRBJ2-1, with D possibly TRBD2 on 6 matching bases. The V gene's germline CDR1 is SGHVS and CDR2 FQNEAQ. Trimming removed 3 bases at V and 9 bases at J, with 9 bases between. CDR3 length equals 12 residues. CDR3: CASSLTGSEQFF. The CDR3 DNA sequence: TGTGCCAGCAGCTTGACCGGGAGTGAGCAGTTCTTC.

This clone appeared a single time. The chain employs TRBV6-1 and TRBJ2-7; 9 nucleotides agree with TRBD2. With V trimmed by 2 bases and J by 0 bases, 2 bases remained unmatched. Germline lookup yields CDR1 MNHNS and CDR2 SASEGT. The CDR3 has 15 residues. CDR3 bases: TGTGCCAGCAGTGAATATAGCGGGGGCTCCTACGAGCAGTACTTC. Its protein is CASSEYSGGSYEQYF.

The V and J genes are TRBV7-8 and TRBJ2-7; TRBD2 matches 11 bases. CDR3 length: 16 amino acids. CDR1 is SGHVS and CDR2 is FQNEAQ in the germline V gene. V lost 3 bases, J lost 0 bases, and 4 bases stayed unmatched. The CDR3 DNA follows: TGTGCCAGCAGCTTGGAGACTAGCGGGAACTCCTACGAGCAGTACTTC. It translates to CASSLETSGNSYEQYF.

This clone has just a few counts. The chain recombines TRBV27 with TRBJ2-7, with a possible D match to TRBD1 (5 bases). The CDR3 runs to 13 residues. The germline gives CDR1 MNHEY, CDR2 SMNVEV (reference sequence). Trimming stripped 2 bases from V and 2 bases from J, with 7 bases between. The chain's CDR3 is CASSLQGTYEQYF. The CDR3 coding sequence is TGTGCCAGCAGTTTACAGGGAACCTACGAGCAGTACTTC.

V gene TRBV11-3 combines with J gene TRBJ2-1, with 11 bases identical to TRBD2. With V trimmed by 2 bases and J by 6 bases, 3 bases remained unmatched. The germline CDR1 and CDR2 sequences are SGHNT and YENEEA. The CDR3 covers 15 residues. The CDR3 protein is CASSLLAGGGNEQFF. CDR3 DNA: TGTGCCAGCAGCTTATTAGCGGGGGGGGGCAATGAGCAGTTCTTC.

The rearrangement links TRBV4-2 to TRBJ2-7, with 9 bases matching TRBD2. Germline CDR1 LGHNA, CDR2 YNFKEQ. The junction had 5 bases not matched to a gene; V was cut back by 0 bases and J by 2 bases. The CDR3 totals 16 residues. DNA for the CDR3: TGTGCCAGCAGCCAAGAGCGGACTAGCGAAACCTACGAGCAGTACTTC. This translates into CASSQERTSETYEQYF.

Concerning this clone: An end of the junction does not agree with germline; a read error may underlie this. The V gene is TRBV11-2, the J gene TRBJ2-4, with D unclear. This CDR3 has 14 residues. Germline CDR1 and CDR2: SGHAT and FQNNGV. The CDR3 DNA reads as TGTGCCACCAGCTCCCCCTTAGCCAAAAACATTCAGTACTTC. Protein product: CATSSPLAKNIQYF. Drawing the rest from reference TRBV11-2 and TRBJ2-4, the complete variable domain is EAGVAQSPRYKIIEKRQSVAFWCNPISGHATLYWYQQILGQGPKLLIQFQNNGVVDDSQLPKDRFSAERLKGVDSTLKIQPAKLEDSAVYLCATSSPLAKNIQYFGAGTRLSVL.

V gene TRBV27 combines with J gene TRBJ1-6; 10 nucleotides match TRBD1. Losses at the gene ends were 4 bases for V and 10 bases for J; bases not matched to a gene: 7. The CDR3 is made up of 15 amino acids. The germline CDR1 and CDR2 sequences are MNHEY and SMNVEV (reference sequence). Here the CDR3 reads CASSSTGGERSPLHF. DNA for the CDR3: TGTGCCAGCAGTTCGACAGGGGGCGAGCGGTCACCCCTCCACTTT.

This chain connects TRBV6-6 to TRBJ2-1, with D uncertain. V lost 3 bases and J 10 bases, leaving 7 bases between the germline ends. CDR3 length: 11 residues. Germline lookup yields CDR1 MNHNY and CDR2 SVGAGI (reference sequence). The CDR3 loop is CASSYPSEQFF. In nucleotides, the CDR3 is TGTGCCAGCAGTTATCCTTCGGAGCAGTTCTTC.

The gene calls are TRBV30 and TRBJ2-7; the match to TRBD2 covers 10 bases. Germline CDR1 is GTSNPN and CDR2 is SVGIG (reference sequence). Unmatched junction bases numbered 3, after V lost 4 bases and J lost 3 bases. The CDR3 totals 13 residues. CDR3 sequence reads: CAWTRLAGYEQYF. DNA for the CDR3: TGTGCCTGGACCCGACTAGCGGGCTACGAGCAGTACTTC.

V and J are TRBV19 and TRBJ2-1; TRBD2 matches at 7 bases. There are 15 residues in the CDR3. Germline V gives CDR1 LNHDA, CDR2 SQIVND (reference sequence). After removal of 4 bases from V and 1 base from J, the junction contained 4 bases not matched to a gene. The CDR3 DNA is TGTGCCAGTAGTAATAGCGGGCCGTCCTACAATGAGCAGTTCTTC. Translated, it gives CASSNSGPSYNEQFF.

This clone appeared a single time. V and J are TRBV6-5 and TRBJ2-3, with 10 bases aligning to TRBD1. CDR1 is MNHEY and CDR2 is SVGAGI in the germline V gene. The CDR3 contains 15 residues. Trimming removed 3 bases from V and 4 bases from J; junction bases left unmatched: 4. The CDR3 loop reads CASSYFGQGADTQYF. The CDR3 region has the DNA TGTGCCAGCAGTTATTTCGGACAGGGGGCAGATACGCAGTATTTT.